This TCR beta chain is from a study of T cells after yellow fever vaccination. This clonotype was found a few times. Each CDR3 protein is one row after TCRdb ran MiXCR on the 5' RACE reads. The sample has about 360,000 distinct CDR3 sequences, about 6% seen once. Trimming shortened V by 0 bases and J by 14 bases, and 12 bases separated the two germline ends. The CDR3 sequence is 12 residues long. The germline V gene has CDR1 SGHTA and CDR2 FQGNSA. The sequencing used PBMCs, collected 5 days after the yellow fever booster vaccination. The receptor was isolated from a man aged 30 to 45 who received the YFV17D yellow fever vaccine. V usage is TRBV7-2 and J usage is TRBJ2-3; D not certain. Here the CDR3 reads CASSLARLVAYF. CDR3 nucleotides: TGTGCCAGCAGCTTAGCGAGGCTAGTTGCGTATTTT.